The clone carrying this T cell receptor (beta chain) was observed many times. These data come from a study of T cells after yellow fever vaccination. Template switching by 5'RACE produced TCR cDNA, adding a universal primer site and UMIs. In TCRdb, the 5' RACE reads were re-called with MiXCR into one record per CDR3 protein. Of roughly 120,000 distinct CDR3 sequences listed, more than 6% are singletons. Deletions cut 0 bases from V and 2 bases from J, with 10 bases between. This CDR3 has 15 residues. The germline CDR1 and CDR2 sequences are KGHDR and SFDVKD. The sequence came from a young man who received the YFV17D yellow fever vaccine. The material sequenced was CD4+ T cells sorted from PBMCs, taken 10 days after the first yellow fever vaccination. The V call is TRBV24-1, the J call TRBJ2-7, with D possibly matching TRBD2 (5 bases). CDR3 DNA sequence: TGTGCCACCAGTGATTTGCAGACGGGGACCTACGAGCAGTACGTC. As protein: CATSDLQTGTYEQYV.